Below, 7 T cell receptor beta chains from the same sample are listed, as sequenced in a study of response to subunit inactivated influenza vaccine. Using its own MiXCR run on the RT-PCR reads, TCRdb lists one record per CDR3 protein. In the table there are 650,000 to 800,000 distinct CDR3 sequences, about a fifth of which are singletons. The specimen comprised PBMCs from blood, sampled more than 4 days after vaccination. The receptors were gathered from a man aged 50 to 59 who received an inactivated influenza vaccine.

The chain joins TRBV10-3 to TRBJ2-7, with a possible D match to TRBD2 (6 bases). The CDR3 extends over 13 amino acids. V was cut by 10 bases and J by 6 bases, with 19 bases left in between. Germline CDR1 reads ENHRY; CDR2 reads SYGVKD. This CDR3 reads CATGTAGGGEQYF. The CDR3 nucleotides read TGTGCCACCGGGACCGCCGGGGGTGGCGAGCAGTACTTC.

In its sample, this clonotype was seen a few times. The rearrangement joins TRBV2 to TRBJ2-3; the D gene could be TRBD1 or TRBD2 (5 bases each). The CDR3 is 14 amino acids. With 9 bases removed from V and 5 bases from J, the gap between germline ends came to 18 bases. CDR1 SNHLY and CDR2 FYNNEI come from the germline V gene. The CDR3 loop reads CASRDGTTEDTQYF. The CDR3 coding sequence is TGTGCCAGTAGAGACGGGACCACCGAAGATACGCAGTATTTT. Complete variable domain (other parts from reference TRBV2 and TRBJ2-3): EPEVTQTPSHQVTQMGQEVILRCVPISNHLYFYWYRQILGQKVEFLVSFYNNEISEKSEIFDDQFSVERPDGSNFTLKIRSTKLEDSAMYFCASRDGTTEDTQYFGPGTRLTVL.

V gene TRBV3-1 combines with J gene TRBJ2-3; D is unresolved. This CDR3 comprises 13 residues. The V and J ends lost 1 base and 5 bases respectively, with 7 bases between them. Germline V gene sequence: CDR1 LGHDT, CDR2 YNNKEL (reference sequence). The CDR3, as DNA: TGTGCCAGCAGCCAAGTACTCGAAGATACGCAGTATTTT. Protein sequence: CASSQVLEDTQYF.

The chain carries TRBV20-1 and TRBJ1-4; D is undetermined. CDR3 length equals 14 residues. The V gene lost 3 bases and the J gene lost 8 bases, with 16 bases spanning the gap. Germline V gives CDR1 DFQATT, CDR2 SNEGSKA (reference sequence). CDR3 in DNA: TGCAGTGCTAGGGGCCCGGGATCCTGGGAAAAACTGTTTTTT. It specifies CSARGPGSWEKLFF.

The CDR3 is CSAKVGGVSQPQHF. CDR3 bases: TGCAGTGCTAAGGTTGGCGGTGTTTCTCAGCCCCAGCATTTT. The rearrangement uses TRBV20-1 and TRBJ1-5; D is unresolved. Trimming stripped 4 bases from V and 6 bases from J, with 16 bases between. Germline V gene sequence: CDR1 DFQATT, CDR2 SNEGSKA (reference sequence). CDR3 length: 14 amino acids.

This clonotype was recorded a few times. This chain joins TRBV7-2 and TRBJ2-7; D gene unclear. From germline, CDR1 is SGHTA and CDR2 FQGNSA. The CDR3 sequence is 12 residues long. The ends were cut back, 3 bases at V and 4 bases at J, with 7 bases in the middle. The CDR3 nucleotides are TGTGCCAGCAGCTTCCTAGAGTACGAGCAGTACTTC. Its translation: CASSFLEYEQYF.

This chain links TRBV20-1 with TRBJ2-2, with unresolved D. Germline V lookup: CDR1 DFQATT, CDR2 SNEGSKA (reference sequence). The CDR3 runs to 12 residues. Trimming took off 5 bases at V and 8 bases at J, with 12 bases between the two ends. The CDR3 sequence: CSAARTGGELFF. Here the CDR3 DNA reads TGCAGTGCTGCTCGGACGGGTGGGGAGCTGTTTTTT.